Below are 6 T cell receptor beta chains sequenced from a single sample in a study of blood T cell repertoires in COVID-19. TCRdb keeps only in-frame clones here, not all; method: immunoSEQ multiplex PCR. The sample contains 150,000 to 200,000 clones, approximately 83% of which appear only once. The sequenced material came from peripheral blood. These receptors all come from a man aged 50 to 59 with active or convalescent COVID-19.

CDR3 in DNA: TGTGCCAGCAGCCCATACACAGGGCCCTATGGCTACACCTTC. It is translated as CASSPYTGPYGYTF. This chain links TRBV14 with TRBJ1-2, with D maybe TRBD1 (6 bases). Germline V CDR1 and CDR2: SGHDN, FVKESK. V was cut by 4 bases and J by 4 bases, with 13 bases left in between. This CDR3 comprises 14 residues. Using reference TRBV14 and TRBJ1-2 for the parts outside the CDR3, the full variable domain is EAGVTQFPSHSVIEKGQTVTLRCDPISGHDNLYWYRRVMGKEIKFLLHFVKESKQDESGMPNNRFLAERTGGTYSTLKVQPAELEDSGVYFCASSPYTGPYGYTFGSGTRLTVV.

Written as DNA, the CDR3 is TGTGCCAGCAGCGTAGACCCTGGGCGGGAGGGCCGTCCCGGGGAGCTGTTTTTT. Amino acid sequence: CASSVDPGREGRPGELFF. This chain uses TRBV9 with TRBJ2-2; TRBD2 aligns across 9 bases. This CDR3 region has 18 residues. The ends lost 0 bases at V and 6 bases at J; junction bases unmatched: 12. Germline loops: CDR1 SGDLS, CDR2 YYNGEE.

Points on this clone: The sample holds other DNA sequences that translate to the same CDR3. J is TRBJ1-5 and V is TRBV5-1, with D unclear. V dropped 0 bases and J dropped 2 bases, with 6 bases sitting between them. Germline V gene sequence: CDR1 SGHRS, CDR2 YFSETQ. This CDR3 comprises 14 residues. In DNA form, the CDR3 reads TGCGCCAGCAGCTTGGCCGGAGGCAATCAGCCCCAGCATTTT. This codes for CASSLAGGNQPQHF.

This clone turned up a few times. CDR3 region: CASSLGGAYDNSPLHF. CDR3 in DNA: TGCGCCAGCAGCTTGGGGGGCGCGTACGATAATTCACCCCTCCACTTT. The rearrangement links TRBV5-1 to TRBJ1-6, with D perhaps TRBD1 (5 bases). Germline CDR1 SGHRS, CDR2 YFSETQ. This CDR3 is 16 amino acids long. Trimming took 0 bases from V and 5 from J, leaving 12 bases between them.

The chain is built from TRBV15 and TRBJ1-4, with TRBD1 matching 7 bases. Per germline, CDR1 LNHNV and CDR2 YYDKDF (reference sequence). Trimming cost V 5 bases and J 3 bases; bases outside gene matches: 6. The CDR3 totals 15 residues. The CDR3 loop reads CATSARDRSNEKLFF. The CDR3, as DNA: TGTGCCACCAGCGCGCGGGACAGATCTAATGAAAAACTGTTTTTT.

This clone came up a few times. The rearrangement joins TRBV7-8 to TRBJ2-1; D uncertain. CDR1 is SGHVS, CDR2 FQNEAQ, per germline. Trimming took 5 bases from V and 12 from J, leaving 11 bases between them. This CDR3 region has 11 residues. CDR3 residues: CASSLIDLQFF. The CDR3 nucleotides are TGTGCCAGCAGCCTCATAGATCTGCAGTTCTTC.